This T cell receptor beta chain emerged from a study of blood T cell repertoires in COVID-19. Study summary: Sample material is recorded as cDNA or gDNA derived from T cells, B-cell-depleted T cells, or PBMCs.

This CDR3 region has 17 residues. The V and J ends lost 3 bases and 1 base, in that order; junction bases with no gene match: 7. Germline V gene data show CDR1 as SGHDN and CDR2 as FVKESK. The authors' processing: Amplifying reference gene primers gave estimates of nucleated cell counts. This table comes from immunoSEQ multiplex PCR, and its TCRdb copy is limited to in-frame clones, with some not included. D and trimming were read from the DNA, whereas the V and J calls and clone size are those reported in that table. Among about 160,000 clones, roughly 84% were seen once, and the ten largest hold roughly 18%. Clinical history as reported by participants underpinned cohort assignment.

Sequenced material: PBMCs or T cells enriched from blood (not recorded which). V usage is TRBV14 and J usage is TRBJ1-1; TRBD1 agrees at 11 bases. The receptor's source is a man aged 55 to 70 who had recovered from COVID-19. CDR3 sequence reads: CASSQPLDRGRNTEAFF. The DNA for the CDR3 is TGTGCCAGCAGCCAGCCATTGGACAGGGGGCGGAACACTGAAGCTTTCTTT.